The rows below give T cell receptor beta chains drawn from one sample of a study of T cell responses to AZD1222 COVID-19 vaccine. This table comes from immunoSEQ multiplex PCR, and its TCRdb copy is limited to in-frame clones, with some not included. Of more than 50,000 clones in the sample, 70% to 90% are singletons; the top ten hold approximately 4.9%. The starting material was peripheral blood, obtained on day 0 of AZD1222 vaccination. All receptors come from an adult in good health. The conserved cysteine and the conserved F or W are not part of the CDR3 here. Part of the rows lack a size; the others show once, few, many or a class for expanded clones.

V gene	J gene	clone size	CDR3 protein
TRBV6-5	TRBJ1-3	.	ASSYSGPRTGNTIY
TRBV6-5	TRBJ1-3	.	ASSLGGFGNTIY
TRBV19	TRBJ1-5	.	ASSSGQGPRRGNQPQH
TRBV3-1/TRBV3-2	TRBJ1-2	.	ASSQLGQGTGYT
TRBV1	TRBJ1-5	.	TSSQEHWYSNQPQH
TRBV6-1	TRBJ2-5	.	ASSEVGRETQY
TRBV5-1	TRBJ1-1	.	ASSILGGSGSGTEAF
TRBV18	TRBJ2-7	.	ASSERPGVTSYEQY
TRBV7-8	TRBJ1-5	.	ASGGGDGNQPQH
TRBV11-2	TRBJ1-4	.	ASSPAVNEKLF
TRBV7-8	TRBJ2-2	once	ASSSRWGRRNTGELF
TRBV7-8	TRBJ1-6	.	ASSLNRGKVSFVSPLH
TRBV4-1	TRBJ2-3	once	ASSFDRLQY
TRBV14	TRBJ1-1	.	ASSQVVGEAF
TRBV11-2	TRBJ1-1	.	ASSLSGQGTEAF
TRBV18	TRBJ1-1	.	ASSPGIGNTEAF
TRBV7-2	TRBJ2-4	.	ASSFGVGTLGNIQY
TRBV5-1	TRBJ2-2	.	ASSLGTDSFNTGELF
TRBV10-2	TRBJ1-1	.	ASTQDRNTEAF
TRBV7-9	TRBJ2-1	.	ASSLGSGENEQF
TRBV5-4	TRBJ1-1	.	ASSPSNALNTEAF
TRBV6-2/TRBV6-3	TRBJ1-2	.	ASSRTGLMDGYT
TRBV7-2	TRBJ2-3	.	ASSLGEGDTQY
TRBV19	TRBJ1-2	.	ASKLTGTNYGYT
TRBV6-5	TRBJ1-2	.	ASSFTGLGYGYT
TRBV5-1	TRBJ1-2	.	ASSLGYYGYT
TRBV6-1	TRBJ1-6	.	ASSEGWASNSPLH
TRBV7-8	TRBJ1-5	.	ASSLGGVGRERQPQH
TRBV5-6	TRBJ1-1	.	ASSLYQGRGPGAF
TRBV2	TRBJ2-7	.	ASSEEDSSYEQY
TRBV7-6	TRBJ1-4	.	ASSGGQGPNEKLF
TRBV6-5	TRBJ1-2	.	ASSLSWDNRGYT
TRBV5-6	TRBJ1-6	.	ASSLGTGGSYNSPLH
TRBV19	TRBJ1-5	.	ASRRGGRSNQPQH
TRBV19	TRBJ1-3	.	ASRGGGSGNTIY
TRBV28	TRBJ1-2	.	ASSPTNYGYT
TRBV10-1	TRBJ2-7	.	ASSNGDYEQY
TRBV6-5	TRBJ2-3	.	ASSDRGQTQY
TRBV6-5	TRBJ1-4	.	ASSYRGVTTNEKLF
TRBV7-3	TRBJ2-2	.	ASSLLGHGELF
TRBV15	TRBJ1-1	.	ATSRYPRRQGNTEAF
TRBV12-5	TRBJ1-2	.	ASGFGTGGRGYT
TRBV3-1/TRBV3-2	TRBJ1-1	.	ASSQVAGYRTEAF
TRBV11-2	TRBJ2-3	.	ASSFLGTSTDTQY
TRBV18	TRBJ1-1	once	ASSPGMGTEAF
TRBV7-3	TRBJ2-6	once	ASSSRGPSGANVLT
TRBV7-9	TRBJ2-1	once	ASLGPLSSYNEQF
TRBV2	TRBJ2-4	.	ASSEGGGLAKNIQY
TRBV11-2	TRBJ1-2	.	ASSLVNSGNYGYT
TRBV5-1	TRBJ2-5	.	ASSLVLAGGRETQY
TRBV3-1/TRBV3-2	TRBJ2-2	.	ASSPGQGAGELF
TRBV5-5	TRBJ1-1	once	ASSPWHDEAF
TRBV11-2	TRBJ2-7	.	ASSLGFGDRTTYEQY
TRBV6-5	TRBJ2-4	.	ASRDRGLLDIQY
TRBV27	TRBJ2-7	.	ASGDGGASYEQY
TRBV27	TRBJ2-3	once	ASSFPGGGTDTQY
TRBV11-2	TRBJ1-3	.	ASSPPPLGNTIY